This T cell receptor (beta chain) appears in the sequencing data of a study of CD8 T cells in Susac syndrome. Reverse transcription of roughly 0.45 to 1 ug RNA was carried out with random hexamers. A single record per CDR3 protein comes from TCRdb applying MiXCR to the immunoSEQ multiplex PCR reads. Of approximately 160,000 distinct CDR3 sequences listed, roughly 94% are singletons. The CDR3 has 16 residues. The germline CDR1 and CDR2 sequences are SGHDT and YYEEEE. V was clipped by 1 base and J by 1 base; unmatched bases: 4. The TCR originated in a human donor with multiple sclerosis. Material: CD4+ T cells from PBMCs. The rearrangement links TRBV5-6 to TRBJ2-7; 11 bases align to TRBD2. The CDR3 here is CASSLFTSGGSYEQYF. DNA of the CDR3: TGTGCCAGCAGCTTGTTCACTAGCGGGGGTTCCTACGAGCAGTACTTC.